This paragraph covers one TCR beta chain sequence. The target antigen is unknown. TCRdb keeps only in-frame clones here, not all; method: immunoSEQ multiplex PCR. The repertoire has more than 450,000 clones, roughly 78% of them found once; the top ten carry around 13%. This specimen comes from a study of shared clonotypes between healthy human individuals. General study results and limits: Investigators expected sequencing depth to affect clonotype sharing among donors.

Genomic DNA for unsorted samples was obtained from around 97 million PBMCs. There are 14 residues in the CDR3. Germline CDR1 SEHNR, CDR2 FQNEAQ (reference sequence). Trimming shortened V by 5 bases and J by 2 bases, and 10 bases separated the two germline ends. The specimen sequenced was PBMCs. The chain employs TRBV7-9 and TRBJ1-5; no reliable D call. The receptor's source is a woman aged 40 to 50 in good health. Some clones in this sample may be carry-over from other donors' samples. CDR3 protein: CASSLGFGNQPQHF. The DNA of the CDR3 is TGTGCCAGCAGCCTAGGGTTTGGCAATCAGCCCCAGCATTTT.